This entry is about one T cell receptor (beta chain). Its antigen is unknown. Use of 60 Vbeta and 13 Jbeta primers characterized the PCR. Sequenced by immunoSEQ multiplex PCR; TCRdb stores in-frame clones only, minus some. The sample shows roughly 140,000 clones, approximately 79% of them seen only once. The sample comes from a study of cytomegalovirus exposure and HLA in healthy donors. Study-level findings and limits: The authors later linked a missense DCLRE1C variant to TCR beta V- and J-gene trimming. Looking again later, the authors saw that most CMV-associated TCR beta chains seemed HLA-restricted.

The clonotype was recovered from a male donor in good health and CMV-seronegative. Sequenced material: PBMCs.

Here the CDR3 reads CASSLDTGGPYEQYF. The CDR3, as DNA: TGCGCCAGCAGCTTGGACACAGGGGGCCCCTACGAGCAGTACTTC. This chain connects TRBV5-1 to TRBJ2-7; 9 bases map to TRBD1. Germline lookup yields CDR1 SGHRS and CDR2 YFSETQ. The CDR3 consists of 15 residues. After removal of 0 bases from V and 2 bases from J, the junction contained 3 bases not matched to a gene.